This TCR beta chain was retrieved from a study of blood T cell repertoires in COVID-19. Study-wide background: From T cells, B-cell-depleted T cells, or PBMCs came the material, which was cDNA or gDNA.

V was clipped by 0 bases and J by 4 bases; unmatched bases: 7. The CDR3 contains 16 residues. Germline assignment: CDR1 MGHRA and CDR2 YSYEKL. Under the authors' procedure: Researchers report that nucleated cell counts were estimated from reference gene primer amplification. TCRdb's copy holds only in-frame clones and misses some; the assay was immunoSEQ multiplex PCR. V and J calls and clone size are copied from that table; D and trimming were computed from the DNA. The data show under 35,000 clones, about 89% seen once. The table lists this clone with a few counts. V is TRBV4-1 and J is TRBJ1-2; the match to TRBD1 covers 8 bases. Sequencing used peripheral blood. The TCR originated in a man between 65 and 85 years old with active COVID-19. CDR3 loop: CASSQETGVHFYGYTF. The CDR3 DNA is TGCGCCAGCAGCCAAGAGACAGGGGTCCATTTCTATGGCTACACCTTC.